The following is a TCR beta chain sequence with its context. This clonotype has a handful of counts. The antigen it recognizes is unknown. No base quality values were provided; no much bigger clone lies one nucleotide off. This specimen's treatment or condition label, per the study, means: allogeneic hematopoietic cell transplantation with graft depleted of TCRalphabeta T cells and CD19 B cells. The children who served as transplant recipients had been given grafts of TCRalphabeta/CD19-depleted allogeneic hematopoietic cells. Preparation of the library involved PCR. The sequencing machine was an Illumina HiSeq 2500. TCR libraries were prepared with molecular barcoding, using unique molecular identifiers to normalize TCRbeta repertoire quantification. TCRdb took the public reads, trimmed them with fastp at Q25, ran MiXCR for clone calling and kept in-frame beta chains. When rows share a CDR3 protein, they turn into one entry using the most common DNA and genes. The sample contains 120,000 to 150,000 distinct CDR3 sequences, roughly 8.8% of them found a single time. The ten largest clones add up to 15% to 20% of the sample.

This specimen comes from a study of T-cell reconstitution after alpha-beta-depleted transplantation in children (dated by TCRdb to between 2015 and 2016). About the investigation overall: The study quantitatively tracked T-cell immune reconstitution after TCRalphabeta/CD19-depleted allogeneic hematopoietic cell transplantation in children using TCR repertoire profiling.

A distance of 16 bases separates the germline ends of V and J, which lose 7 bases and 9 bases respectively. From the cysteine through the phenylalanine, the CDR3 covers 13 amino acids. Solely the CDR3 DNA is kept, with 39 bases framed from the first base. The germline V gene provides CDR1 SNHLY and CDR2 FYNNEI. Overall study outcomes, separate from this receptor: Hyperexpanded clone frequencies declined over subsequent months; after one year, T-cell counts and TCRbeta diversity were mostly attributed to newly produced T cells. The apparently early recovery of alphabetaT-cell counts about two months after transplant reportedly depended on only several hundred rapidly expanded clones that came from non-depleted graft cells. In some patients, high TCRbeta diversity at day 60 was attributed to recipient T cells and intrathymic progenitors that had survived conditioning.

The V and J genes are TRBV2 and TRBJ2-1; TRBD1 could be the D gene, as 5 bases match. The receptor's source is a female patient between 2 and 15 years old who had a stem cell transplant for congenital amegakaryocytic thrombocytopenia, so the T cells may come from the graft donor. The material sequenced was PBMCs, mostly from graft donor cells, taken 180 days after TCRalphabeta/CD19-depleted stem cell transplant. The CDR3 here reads CASKSVQRGEQFF. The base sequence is TGTGCCAGCAAGAGTGTCCAAAGGGGTGAGCAGTTCTTC.